This is a list of T cell receptor beta chains from one sample in a study of long-term antiretroviral therapy in people with HIV. Sequencing used immunoSEQ multiplex PCR; TCRdb keeps in-frame clones, though not all of them. The data hold about 18,000 clones, with approximately 80% observed a single time. Sample: unsorted PBMCs, taken 0.6 years after starting antiretroviral therapy. The receptors here all came from a woman aged 18-29 years with HIV. CDR3s include the opening cysteine and the closing phenylalanine or tryptophan. A D gene is named only where the DNA matches it firmly. Size is stated for part of the rows, as once, few or many counts, or as a class when the clone is expanded.

J gene,D gene,V gene,clone size,CDR3 DNA,CDR3 protein
TRBJ1-6,TRBD1,TRBV7-9,.,TGTGCCAGCCGGGACAGGGGGCGTTTGAATTCACCCCTCCACTTT,CASRDRGRLNSPLHF
TRBJ2-2,.,TRBV9,.,TGTGCCAGCAGCGGAAAAAGGGGGGGTTACGGGGAGCTGTTTTTT,CASSGKRGGYGELFF
TRBJ2-7,.,TRBV27,.,TGTGCCAGCAGTTCCCAGGGTCGCTACGAGCAGTACTTC,CASSSQGRYEQYF
TRBJ2-5,.,TRBV11-3,.,TGTGCCAGCAGCCGGACGGCACAAGAGACCCAGTACTTC,CASSRTAQETQYF
TRBJ2-2,.,TRBV4-3,.,TGCGCCAGCAGCCAAGGCACAGCCGGGGAGCTGTTTTTT,CASSQGTAGELFF
TRBJ2-7,TRBD2,TRBV7-2,.,TGTGCCAGTTGGAGCGGGACCTACGAGCAGTACTTC,CASWSGTYEQYF
TRBJ2-7,TRBD2,TRBV9,.,TGTGCCAGCAGCGAGACTAGCGGGAGTTACGAGCAGTACTTC,CASSETSGSYEQYF
TRBJ2-7,.,TRBV7-6,.,TGTGCCAGCAGCTCGGCTGACAGGTACCACGAGCAGTACTTC,CASSSADRYHEQYF
TRBJ1-4,TRBD1,TRBV5-3,.,TGTGCCAGAAGCTTCTCCGCAGGGGGCGAAAAACTGTTTTTT,CARSFSAGGEKLFF
TRBJ1-2,.,TRBV5-1,few,TGCGCCAGCAGCTTGAACCAGGGAGGAGATGGCTACACCTTC,CASSLNQGGDGYTF
TRBJ1-3,.,TRBV2,few,TGTGCCAGCCTGAGGGACATCGGAAACACCATATATTTT,CASLRDIGNTIYF
TRBJ2-1,TRBD2,TRBV4-1,.,TGCGCCAGCAGCCAAGAACCCCCCCGACTAGCGGGGGCTTACAATGAGCAGTTCTTC,CASSQEPPRLAGAYNEQFF
TRBJ1-2,.,TRBV14,.,TGTGCCAGCAGCCAAGGACGATTCTATGGCTACACCTTC,CASSQGRFYGYTF
TRBJ2-7,.,TRBV6-6,few,TGTGCCAGCAGTTCGGGACCAGCCACGCACTCCTACGAGCAGTACTTC,CASSSGPATHSYEQYF
TRBJ2-7,TRBD2,TRBV5-1,.,TGCGCCAGCAGCGAGACTAGCGGGAGGGCTGGCTACGAGCAGTACTTC,CASSETSGRAGYEQYF
TRBJ2-7,.,TRBV7-9,.,TGTGCCAGCAGCATACCGGGGGCTCCCTACGAGCAGTACTTC,CASSIPGAPYEQYF
TRBJ2-5,.,TRBV5-1,.,TGCGCCAGCAGCCTTACTCCCGAGGAGACCCAGTACTTC,CASSLTPEETQYF
TRBJ2-5,.,TRBV27,.,TGTGCCAGCGGGCCTCTCCAAGAGACCCAGTACTTC,CASGPLQETQYF
TRBJ2-6,.,TRBV28,.,TGTGCCAGCGGGGGGAATCCCAGGGAATCTGGGGCCAACGTCCTGACTTTC,CASGGNPRESGANVLTF
TRBJ2-7,TRBD2,TRBV7-9,.,TGTGCCAGCAGCGTCACTAGCGGGAGGGTCAACGAGCAGTACTTC,CASSVTSGRVNEQYF
TRBJ2-3,TRBD2,TRBV14,.,TGTGCCAGCAGCCAAGCGGGGACTAGTACAGATACGCAGTATTTT,CASSQAGTSTDTQYF
TRBJ1-1,.,TRBV21-1,.,TGTGCCAGCAGCAAAGGGAGACAGTACTCCACTGAAGCTTTCTTT,CASSKGRQYSTEAFF
TRBJ1-2,.,TRBV4-1,.,TGCGCCAGCAGCCAAACGGAGATTAGCCGACCCTATGGCTACACCTTC,CASSQTEISRPYGYTF
TRBJ2-5,.,TRBV9,.,TGTGCCAGCAGCGTTCATGACGGTGCAGAGACCCAGTACTTC,CASSVHDGAETQYF
TRBJ2-3,.,TRBV7-9,.,TGTGCCAGCAGTCCCCCCGGACTGAGCACAGATACGCAGTATTTT,CASSPPGLSTDTQYF
TRBJ2-7,TRBD2,TRBV13,.,TGTGCCAGCAGGTCCGAGCGGGAGGGCAGAGGCGAGCAGTACTTC,CASRSEREGRGEQYF
TRBJ2-3,TRBD2,TRBV27,.,TGTGCCAGCAGTTACACCCACGCCGGGACTAGCGGCACAGATACGCAGTATTTT,CASSYTHAGTSGTDTQYF
TRBJ2-7,TRBD1,TRBV7-9,few,TGTGCCAGCAGCCAGGACAGGGGCCCATCCTACGAGCAGTACTTC,CASSQDRGPSYEQYF
TRBJ1-1,.,TRBV27,.,TGTGCCAGCAGTTTATTGGGCAGCACTGAAGCTTTCTTT,CASSLLGSTEAFF
TRBJ1-3,.,TRBV4-3,.,TGCGCCAGCAGCCAAGTCCAGGGAGCTGGAAACACCATATATTTT,CASSQVQGAGNTIYF
TRBJ1-1,.,TRBV18,.,TGTGCCAGCTCACCGCGGGGGAACACTGAAGCTTTCTTT,CASSPRGNTEAFF
TRBJ2-7,TRBD2,TRBV10-3,.,TGTGCCATCAACGAGGGCGGGGGACCTTCCTACGAGCAGTACTTC,CAINEGGGPSYEQYF
TRBJ1-5,.,TRBV9,.,TGTGCCAGCAGCGCGACGGATAGCAATCAGCCCCAGCATTTT,CASSATDSNQPQHF
TRBJ2-2,TRBD2,TRBV7-8,.,TGTGCCAGCAGCCCTGTGACTAGCGGGACCGGGGAGCTGTTTTTT,CASSPVTSGTGELFF
TRBJ2-7,.,TRBV30,.,TGTGCCTGGAGTGTCGGGGTTTTGGACGAGCAGTACTTC,CAWSVGVLDEQYF
TRBJ2-7,.,TRBV9,.,TGTGCCAGCAGCGTAGCAGCATCTCCATACGAGCAGTACTTC,CASSVAASPYEQYF
TRBJ1-2,.,TRBV9,.,TGTGCCAGCGGCGGGGGGCTCGGCTATGGCTACACCTTC,CASGGGLGYGYTF
TRBJ1-2,.,TRBV7-2,.,TGTGCCAGCAGCTTAAATTCCGGGAGCGTAAATGGCTACACCTTC,CASSLNSGSVNGYTF
TRBJ2-3,TRBD1,TRBV19,.,TGTGCCAGTACCGGGACAGTCACTAGCACAGATACGCAGTATTTT,CASTGTVTSTDTQYF
TRBJ2-7,.,TRBV6-4,.,TGTGCCAGCAGTGACGTCGGAGGGTCCGACGAGCAGTACTTC,CASSDVGGSDEQYF
TRBJ1-5,.,TRBV27,.,TGTGCCAGCAGTTTCGGTGGGCAGCCCCAGCATTTT,CASSFGGQPQHF
TRBJ2-2,.,TRBV9,.,TGTGCCAGCAGCCCCCCACGTGACGGCGGGGAGCTGTTTTTT,CASSPPRDGGELFF
TRBJ1-6,TRBD1,TRBV18,.,TGTGCCAGCTCACCAAGACAGGGGTATGATTCACCCCTCCACTTT,CASSPRQGYDSPLHF
TRBJ1-3,.,TRBV11-3,.,TGTGCCAGCAGCGCCGGGGGCCCTGGAAACACCATATATTTT,CASSAGGPGNTIYF
TRBJ1-2,TRBD1,TRBV19,.,TGTGCCAGTAGTTACCCGGGACAGGGGGCTCGGAGCTACACCTTC,CASSYPGQGARSYTF
TRBJ1-3,.,TRBV5-6,.,TGTGCCAGCAGCTTCAGGGTTGCCGGAAACACCATATATTTT,CASSFRVAGNTIYF
TRBJ1-5,.,TRBV2,.,TGTGCCAGCAGTGAAGAGTTGGCAGCTCCTCAGCCCCAGCATTTT,CASSEELAAPQPQHF
TRBJ2-3,.,TRBV15,once,TGTGCCACCAGCAGAGAGGGGAACACAGATACGCAGTATTTT,CATSREGNTDTQYF
TRBJ2-1,.,TRBV5-1,.,TGCGCCAGCAGCTTTGATGGAGGCTACAATGAGCAGTTCTTC,CASSFDGGYNEQFF
TRBJ2-5,TRBD1,TRBV10-1,once,TGCGCCAGCAGTGAGTCCGGGACAGCCGTGGAGACCCAGTACTTC,CASSESGTAVETQYF
TRBJ2-3,.,TRBV7-6,.,TGTGCCAGTGGGAAGGGCACAGATACGCAGTATTTT,CASGKGTDTQYF
TRBJ1-4,.,TRBV6-1,.,TGTGCCAGCAGTGAATCTAAGGGGCGCGGGGATGAAAAACTGTTTTTT,CASSESKGRGDEKLFF
TRBJ2-2,.,TRBV27,.,TGTGCCAGCAGTGAGGGAGGCCCCGGGGAGCTGTTTTTT,CASSEGGPGELFF
TRBJ2-5,.,TRBV5-8,.,TGTGCCAGCAGCTACTACGGCGAAGAGACCCAGTACTTC,CASSYYGEETQYF
TRBJ1-3,.,TRBV11-2,few,TGTGCCAGCAGCTTTACAGGGAACTCTGGAAACACCATATATTTT,CASSFTGNSGNTIYF
TRBJ1-1,.,TRBV11-2,.,TGTGCCAGCAGCTTTGGAGCTGCGGCCGCGGGCGACTTT,CASSFGAAAAGDF
TRBJ2-1,.,TRBV2,.,TGTGCCAGCAGCTTTACTAGTATTGAGCAGTTCTTC,CASSFTSIEQFF
TRBJ2-1,TRBD1,TRBV19,.,TGTGCCAGTAGTTTACCAGGGGGTAATGAGCAGTTCTTC,CASSLPGGNEQFF
TRBJ1-2,TRBD1,TRBV5-1,.,TGCGCCAGCAGGACAAGACAGGGATTAGCTAACTATGGCTACACCTTC,CASRTRQGLANYGYTF
TRBJ2-3,TRBD1,TRBV5-1,.,TGCGCCAGCCACTTCTCAGGGGGCGCCGCAGATACGCAGTATTTT,CASHFSGGAADTQYF